The 20 T cell receptor beta chains below come from one sample, sequenced in a study of CD8 T cells in ankylosing spondylitis (dated 2017 in TCRdb). The library was made by 5' RACE. Sequencer: Illumina HiSeq 2500. Clones were called with MiXCR by TCRdb after fastp trimmed the public reads at Q25, and only in-frame beta chains were retained. Under each unique CDR3 protein, matching rows form one entry showing the most common genes and DNA. The sample table holds approximately 140,000 distinct CDR3 sequences, of which around 45% were seen once. 13% to 15% of the sample is in the top ten clones. The sample consisted of synovial fluid, either unsorted or a sorted T cell fraction (not recorded which). The receptors stem from a male donor with ankylosing spondylitis.

The chain is built from TRBV9 and TRBJ1-2; 10 bases agree with TRBD1. CDR3 size: 15 residues. V was pared by 3 bases and J by 3 bases, with 5 bases of the junction left unmatched. In germline, CDR1 is SGDLS, CDR2 YYNGEE. The CDR3 is CASSGGQGEDYGYTF. Written as DNA, the CDR3 is TGTGCCAGCAGCGGCGGACAGGGGGAGGACTATGGCTACACCTTC.

This clonotype was recorded many times. The chain uses TRBV6-1 and TRBJ2-1, with D possibly matching TRBD1 (7 bases). V was shortened by 6 bases and J by 7 bases, with 19 bases between the two germline ends. CDR3 length: 15 amino acids. Germline V gene sequence: CDR1 MNHNS, CDR2 SASEGT. Written as DNA, the CDR3 is TGTGCCAGCAGCCAACGGATGGAGGGGGCGAATGAGCAGTTCTTC. Protein product: CASSQRMEGANEQFF.

A few counts support this clonotype. The chain is built from TRBV28 and TRBJ2-2; D is possibly TRBD2 (5 bases). The CDR3 sequence is 14 residues long. V lost 2 bases and J 7 bases, leaving 11 bases between the germline ends. Germline V gene lookup returns CDR1 MDHEN and CDR2 SYDVKM. In DNA form, the CDR3 reads TGTGCCAGCAGTTTAGGGAGCCTCGGCGGGGAGCTGTTTTTT. This sequence encodes CASSLGSLGGELFF. The variable domain in full, with the rest retrieved from reference TRBV28 and TRBJ2-2, is DVKVTQSSRYLVKRTGEKVFLECVQDMDHENMFWYRQDPGLGLRLIYFSYDVKMKEKGDIPEGYSVSREKKERFSLILESASTNQTSMYLCASSLGSLGGELFFGEGSRLTVL.

The chain links TRBV12-3 or TRBV12-4 to TRBJ2-2; 10 nucleotides align to TRBD2. V lost 3 bases to trimming and J lost 5 bases; unmatched junction nucleotides: 6. This CDR3 is built from 16 residues. CDR3 in amino acids: CASSFIASGGTGELFF. As DNA, the CDR3 is TGTGCCAGCAGTTTTATAGCTAGCGGGGGAACCGGGGAGCTGTTTTTT.

The chain employs TRBV15 and TRBJ1-4, with a tentative D call TRBD1 (5 bases). The CDR3 runs 14 residues. The V end lost 1 base, the J end lost 8 bases, and 11 bases lay between the germline ends. Germline V gene sequence: CDR1 LNHNV, CDR2 YYDKDF (reference sequence). This chain's CDR3 is CATSRGREGEKLFF. DNA for the CDR3: TGTGCCACCAGCAGAGGCAGGGAAGGCGAAAAACTGTTTTTT.

This sequence joins TRBV6-1 and TRBJ2-5; perhaps TRBD1 as D (6 bases). With 6 bases removed from V and 4 bases from J, the gap between germline ends came to 15 bases. The CDR3 is 14 amino acids. Germline V gene data show CDR1 as MNHNS and CDR2 as SASEGT. CDR3 protein: CASRNRVYIETQYF. The CDR3 bases are TGTGCCAGCAGGAACAGGGTGTATATAGAGACCCAGTACTTC.

This clonotype was detected only a few times. The rearrangement joins TRBV30 to TRBJ2-1; possible D gene TRBD2, 6 bases. CDR1 is GTSNPN, CDR2 SVGIG, per germline (reference sequence). The CDR3 runs to 16 residues. V lost 0 bases to trimming and J lost 0 bases, with 12 bases between them. The CDR3 nucleotides are TGTGCCTGGAGTGTAGGGACTCTCAGCTCCTACAATGAGCAGTTCTTC. Translation: CAWSVGTLSSYNEQFF.

The chain joins TRBV12-3 or TRBV12-4 to TRBJ1-1; D gene unclear. CDR3 length: 14 residues. Trimming removed 5 bases from V and 7 bases from J, with 17 bases in between. The CDR3 sequence: CASSIVFRLDEAFF. The CDR3 DNA follows: TGTGCCAGCAGTATCGTATTTCGGCTAGATGAAGCTTTCTTT.

This clonotype was counted between two and nine times. The chain recombines TRBV27 with TRBJ1-1, with D possibly TRBD1 on 6 matching bases. Germline V lookup: CDR1 MNHEY, CDR2 SMNVEV (reference sequence). The CDR3 is 14 amino acids. V gave up 3 bases and J gave up 3 bases, with 11 bases separating them. The CDR3 loop is CASSFGRGDTEAFF. The CDR3 nucleotides read TGTGCCAGCAGTTTTGGCAGGGGCGACACTGAAGCTTTCTTT.

This clonotype was picked up a small number of times. The chain recombines TRBV7-4 with TRBJ2-4; the D call may be TRBD1 or TRBD2 (6 bases each). V shed 1 base and J shed 0 bases, with 34 bases lying between them. CDR3 length: 24 residues. CDR1 is SGHVT, CDR2 SQSDAQ, per germline. The CDR3 DNA is TGTGCCAGCAGCTTAGGAGCTGAGGGCGCTTGTGTGATCAAGGGGGGATTAGCCAAAAACATTCAGTACTTC. Its protein is CASSLGAEGACVIKGGLAKNIQYF.

This chain links TRBV20-1 with TRBJ2-7; D might be TRBD1 (5 bases). Germline CDR1 and CDR2: DFQATT and SNEGSKA (reference sequence). This CDR3 comprises 16 residues. V lost 0 bases and J lost 5, with 20 bases in between. CDR3 coding DNA: TGCAGTGCTAGAGAGGTCCGTAGGGGAATTTCCCACGAGCAGTACTTC. This sequence encodes CSAREVRRGISHEQYF.

The CDR3 DNA sequence: TGTGCCAGCTCACCACAGGGGGACTACCCGTGGGGAGACCAGTACTTC. Residues: CASSPQGDYPWGDQYF. V and J are TRBV18 and TRBJ2-5, with TRBD2 as a possible D gene (7 bases). V was shortened by 1 base and J by 10 bases, with 22 bases between the two germline ends. The germline gives CDR1 KGHSH, CDR2 LQKENI. CDR3 length: 16 residues.

Only a few counts were recorded for this clonotype. The rearrangement links TRBV12-3 or TRBV12-4 to TRBJ2-7; no clear D. V lost 5 bases to trimming and J lost 2 bases, with 25 bases between them. This CDR3 comprises 18 residues. In nucleotides, the CDR3 is TGTGCCAGCAGTCCGTGGGCGCAATGGCCTGAAGAAACCTACGAGCAGTACTTC. Translating gives CASSPWAQWPEETYEQYF.

This clonotype has only a few counts. The chain employs TRBV15 and TRBJ2-3; TRBD1 agrees at 7 bases. Looked up from germline, CDR1 is LNHNV and CDR2 is YYDKDF (reference sequence). The CDR3 loop spans 15 amino acids. V lost 6 bases and J lost 6; bases outside the gene matches: 12. The CDR3 spells CATSRDSGTVDTQYF. CDR3 DNA: TGTGCCACCAGTCGGGACAGTGGCACAGTCGATACGCAGTATTTT.

This clonotype was seen ten or more times. This chain uses TRBV7-8 with TRBJ2-5; D is possibly TRBD1 (6 bases). The CDR3 totals 15 residues. Germline assignment: CDR1 SGHVS and CDR2 FQNEAQ. The V and J ends lost 4 bases and 1 base respectively, with 13 bases between them. The CDR3: CASSSQGNPQETQYF. CDR3 in DNA: TGTGCCAGCAGCTCCCAGGGGAACCCCCAAGAGACCCAGTACTTC. Full variable domain (outside the CDR3, taken from reference TRBV7-8 and TRBJ2-5): GAGVSQSPRYKVAKRGQDVALRCDPISGHVSLFWYQQALGQGPEFLTYFQNEAQLDKSGLPSDRFFAERPEGSVSTLKIQRTQQEDSAVYLCASSSQGNPQETQYFGPGTRLLVL.

The chain recombines TRBV6-2 or TRBV6-3 with TRBJ2-1, with D maybe TRBD1 (7 bases). The CDR3 has 14 amino acids. CDR1 MNHEY and CDR2 SVGEGT come from the germline V gene. Trimming stripped 8 bases from V and 5 bases from J, with 16 bases between. CDR3 bases: TGTGCCAGCGGTCAGGGGGAGGCCCACAATGAGCAGTTCTTC. It translates to CASGQGEAHNEQFF.

This clonotype was seen at least ten times. The CDR3 DNA follows: TGTGCCAGCAGTTACTCAGGGACTAGCGGGAGTGTGGATACGCAGTATTTT. This sequence encodes CASSYSGTSGSVDTQYF. This rearrangement joins TRBV6-5 to TRBJ2-3; 14 nucleotides align to TRBD2. Germline CDR1 reads MNHEY; CDR2 reads SVGAGI. The CDR3 is 17 amino acids. V gave up 0 bases and J gave up 6 bases; unmatched junction bases: 5.

V usage is TRBV10-3 and J usage is TRBJ2-7; TRBD1 matches 7 bases. The CDR3 loop spans 13 amino acids. Germline V gene data show CDR1 as ENHRY and CDR2 as SYGVKD. V lost 4 bases and J lost 1; bases outside the gene matches: 1. Here the CDR3 DNA reads TGTGCCATCAGTGGGACAGGATCCTACGAGCAGTACTTC. It translates to CAISGTGSYEQYF.

The chain combines TRBV4-1 with TRBJ2-5, with 13 bases fitting TRBD2. The junction had 3 bases not matched to a gene; V was cut back by 4 bases and J by 1 base. This CDR3 region has 16 residues. Germline assignment: CDR1 MGHRA and CDR2 YSYEKL. This chain's CDR3 is CASSLGLAGSQETQYF. CDR3 DNA: TGCGCCAGCAGCCTGGGACTAGCGGGATCCCAAGAGACCCAGTACTTC.

The rearrangement links TRBV7-8 to TRBJ2-4, with 13 bases identical to TRBD2. The CDR3 is made up of 15 amino acids. V was pared by 7 bases and J by 8 bases, with 8 bases of the junction left unmatched. The germline V gene encodes CDR1 SGHVS and CDR2 FQNEAQ. The CDR3 DNA follows: TGTGCCAGCACGGGACTAGCGGGATGGTTTGACATTCAGTACTTC. Protein sequence: CASTGLAGWFDIQYF.